This is a list of T cell receptor beta chains from one sample in a study of cytomegalovirus exposure and HLA in healthy donors. Clones were sequenced by immunoSEQ multiplex PCR, and TCRdb holds only the in-frame ones, with some missing. The data show around 130,000 clones, just under 75% seen once. Sequencing was performed on PBMCs. The receptors originated from a man aged 35 to 55 in good health and CMV-seropositive. Both conserved end residues are part of each CDR3. The order of the fields is clone size, V gene, D gene, J gene, CDR3 protein, CDR3 DNA. The D gene is left open where the match is weak. Some rows have no size entry. The others give once, few or many, or a class for an expanded clone.

clone_size: .; v_call: TRBV6-5; d_call: .; j_call: TRBJ2-7; cdr3_aa: CASSYRQTIYEQYF; cdr3_nt: TGTGCCAGCAGTTACCGACAGACCATCTACGAGCAGTACTTC
clone_size: .; v_call: TRBV7-2; d_call: TRBD1; j_call: TRBJ2-5; cdr3_aa: CASSQTGGAGETQYF; cdr3_nt: TGTGCCAGCAGCCAGACAGGGGGCGCGGGGGAGACCCAGTACTTC
clone_size: few; v_call: TRBV6-1; d_call: .; j_call: TRBJ2-2; cdr3_aa: CASSEAPDSTGELFF; cdr3_nt: TGTGCCAGCAGTGAAGCTCCTGACAGCACCGGGGAGCTGTTTTTT
clone_size: .; v_call: TRBV2; d_call: TRBD2; j_call: TRBJ2-7; cdr3_aa: CASSRSSGGQEQYF; cdr3_nt: TGTGCCAGCAGCAGATCTAGCGGGGGGCAAGAGCAGTACTTC
clone_size: few; v_call: TRBV7-9; d_call: TRBD2; j_call: TRBJ2-1; cdr3_aa: CASSYRGAGGQNEQFF; cdr3_nt: TGTGCCAGCAGCTACCGAGGGGCGGGGGGTCAAAATGAGCAGTTCTTC
clone_size: .; v_call: TRBV4-1; d_call: .; j_call: TRBJ2-1; cdr3_aa: CASSQVAGTLMGNEQFF; cdr3_nt: TGCGCCAGCAGCCAAGTTGCCGGGACACTAATGGGCAATGAGCAGTTCTTC
clone_size: .; v_call: TRBV20-1; d_call: .; j_call: TRBJ1-1; cdr3_aa: CSARDIPEAFF; cdr3_nt: TGCAGTGCTAGGGACATCCCTGAAGCTTTCTTT
clone_size: .; v_call: TRBV10-1; d_call: .; j_call: TRBJ2-5; cdr3_aa: CASSSSAGETQYF; cdr3_nt: TGCGCCAGCAGTTCCTCCGCGGGAGAGACCCAGTACTTC
clone_size: .; v_call: TRBV25-1; d_call: .; j_call: TRBJ2-7; cdr3_aa: CASSLSREQYF; cdr3_nt: TGTGCCAGCAGTCTCTCGCGCGAGCAGTACTTC
clone_size: .; v_call: TRBV6-1; d_call: .; j_call: TRBJ2-7; cdr3_aa: CASNVRDTLYEQYF; cdr3_nt: TGTGCCAGCAATGTCCGGGACACCCTCTACGAGCAGTACTTC
clone_size: .; v_call: TRBV5-8; d_call: .; j_call: TRBJ1-3; cdr3_aa: CASSWTTGNTIYF; cdr3_nt: TGTGCCAGCAGCTGGACTACTGGAAACACCATATATTTT
clone_size: .; v_call: TRBV30; d_call: .; j_call: TRBJ1-3; cdr3_aa: CAWTLAGGNTIYF; cdr3_nt: TGTGCCTGGACCCTGGCCGGGGGAAACACCATATATTTT
clone_size: .; v_call: TRBV15; d_call: .; j_call: TRBJ2-7; cdr3_aa: CATSGTRAYEQYF; cdr3_nt: TGTGCCACCAGCGGGACACGCGCCTACGAGCAGTACTTC
clone_size: .; v_call: TRBV5-1; d_call: TRBD1; j_call: TRBJ2-5; cdr3_aa: CASRRDGTGGGETQYF; cdr3_nt: TGCGCCAGCAGACGCGACGGGACAGGGGGCGGAGAGACCCAGTACTTC
clone_size: .; v_call: TRBV15; d_call: .; j_call: TRBJ1-1; cdr3_aa: CATSRDSARRGTEAFF; cdr3_nt: TGTGCCACCAGCAGAGATTCGGCCAGGAGGGGCACTGAAGCTTTCTTT
clone_size: .; v_call: TRBV11-2; d_call: .; j_call: TRBJ2-5; cdr3_aa: CASSLGRQDLIQETQYF; cdr3_nt: TGTGCCAGCAGCTTAGGCCGACAGGACCTAATCCAAGAGACCCAGTACTTC
clone_size: few; v_call: TRBV6-5; d_call: .; j_call: TRBJ1-2; cdr3_aa: CASLTSTYGYTF; cdr3_nt: TGTGCCAGCCTGACATCAACTTATGGCTACACCTTC
clone_size: .; v_call: TRBV5-4; d_call: TRBD1; j_call: TRBJ2-7; cdr3_aa: CASSSGTGNYEQYF; cdr3_nt: TGTGCCAGCAGCTCTGGGACAGGGAACTACGAGCAGTACTTC
clone_size: .; v_call: TRBV5-1; d_call: .; j_call: TRBJ2-7; cdr3_aa: CASSLRGLAYYEQYF; cdr3_nt: TGCGCCAGCAGCTTGCGCGGCCTGGCGTACTACGAGCAGTACTTC
clone_size: few; v_call: TRBV5-1; d_call: TRBD1; j_call: TRBJ2-2; cdr3_aa: CASSLTGTDTGELFF; cdr3_nt: TGCGCCAGCAGCTTGACCGGGACAGACACCGGGGAGCTGTTTTTT
clone_size: .; v_call: TRBV15; d_call: .; j_call: TRBJ1-5; cdr3_aa: CATSLGDQPQHF; cdr3_nt: TGTGCCACCAGCCTCGGGGATCAGCCCCAGCATTTT
clone_size: once; v_call: TRBV21-1; d_call: .; j_call: TRBJ2-7; cdr3_aa: CASSKRGQGPTYEQYF; cdr3_nt: TGTGCCAGCAGCAAAAGGGGGCAGGGACCCACCTACGAGCAGTACTTC
clone_size: few; v_call: TRBV6-1; d_call: TRBD1; j_call: TRBJ2-1; cdr3_aa: CASSEAPTGGNEQFF; cdr3_nt: TGTGCCAGCAGTGAAGCGCCCACAGGGGGCAATGAGCAGTTCTTC
clone_size: .; v_call: TRBV10-2; d_call: .; j_call: TRBJ2-7; cdr3_aa: CASSESKKSGYEQYF; cdr3_nt: TGCGCCAGCAGTGAGTCGAAGAAGTCGGGCTACGAGCAGTACTTC
clone_size: .; v_call: TRBV2; d_call: TRBD2; j_call: TRBJ2-7; cdr3_aa: CASSSHGGAYEQYF; cdr3_nt: TGTGCCAGCAGTTCTCACGGGGGGGCGTACGAGCAGTACTTC
clone_size: few; v_call: TRBV28; d_call: .; j_call: TRBJ1-1; cdr3_aa: CASISLGRMNTEAFF; cdr3_nt: TGTGCCAGCATTTCCCTGGGGCGCATGAACACTGAAGCTTTCTTT
clone_size: .; v_call: TRBV28; d_call: TRBD1; j_call: TRBJ1-2; cdr3_aa: CASRGTGRYGYTF; cdr3_nt: TGTGCCAGCAGGGGGACAGGGCGATATGGCTACACCTTC
clone_size: .; v_call: TRBV7-6; d_call: TRBD1; j_call: TRBJ2-7; cdr3_aa: CASSSNRGPFFEQYF; cdr3_nt: TGTGCCAGCAGCTCGAACAGGGGGCCGTTTTTCGAGCAGTACTTC
clone_size: .; v_call: TRBV10-1; d_call: TRBD1; j_call: TRBJ2-7; cdr3_aa: CASNGPGQPRGEQYF; cdr3_nt: TGCGCCAGCAACGGACCGGGACAGCCGAGGGGCGAGCAGTACTTC
clone_size: .; v_call: TRBV18; d_call: TRBD2; j_call: TRBJ2-3; cdr3_aa: CASSPSLTASLAGEWADTQYF; cdr3_nt: TGTGCCAGCTCACCATCTCTGACAGCTAGTCTAGCGGGAGAGTGGGCAGATACGCAGTATTTT
clone_size: few; v_call: TRBV6-6; d_call: .; j_call: TRBJ1-5; cdr3_aa: CASSSPGNNQPQHF; cdr3_nt: TGTGCCAGCAGTTCCCCGGGAAACAATCAGCCCCAGCATTTT
clone_size: .; v_call: TRBV9; d_call: .; j_call: TRBJ2-7; cdr3_aa: CASSAQALTYERYF; cdr3_nt: TGTGCCAGCAGCGCACAGGCCTTAACCTACGAGCGGTACTTC
clone_size: .; v_call: TRBV2; d_call: .; j_call: TRBJ1-5; cdr3_aa: CASSLQGNSNQPQHF; cdr3_nt: TGTGCCAGCAGTCTTCAGGGTAATAGCAATCAGCCCCAGCATTTT
clone_size: many; v_call: TRBV4-1; d_call: .; j_call: TRBJ2-1; cdr3_aa: CASSQPLSQGNEQFF; cdr3_nt: TGCGCCAGCAGCCAACCCCTTTCACAGGGAAATGAGCAGTTCTTC
clone_size: .; v_call: TRBV9; d_call: TRBD1; j_call: TRBJ2-7; cdr3_aa: CASSPGTGGSYEQYF; cdr3_nt: TGTGCCAGCAGCCCAGGGACAGGCGGTTCCTACGAGCAGTACTTC
clone_size: .; v_call: TRBV5-1; d_call: TRBD1; j_call: TRBJ1-1; cdr3_aa: CASGRQGGTEAFF; cdr3_nt: TGCGCCAGCGGTCGACAGGGTGGCACTGAAGCTTTCTTT
clone_size: few; v_call: TRBV5-4; d_call: .; j_call: TRBJ2-1; cdr3_aa: CASSLAQTSIGSYNEQFF; cdr3_nt: TGTGCCAGCAGCTTGGCCCAAACTAGTATCGGGTCCTACAATGAGCAGTTCTTC
clone_size: .; v_call: TRBV12-5; d_call: .; j_call: TRBJ2-5; cdr3_aa: CASGLVGRETQYF; cdr3_nt: TGTGCTAGTGGTTTGGTGGGGAGAGAGACCCAGTACTTC
clone_size: .; v_call: TRBV5-1; d_call: TRBD1; j_call: TRBJ2-7; cdr3_aa: CASSSQQGLGQYF; cdr3_nt: TGCGCCAGCAGCTCACAACAGGGGCTGGGGCAGTACTTC
clone_size: .; v_call: TRBV6-5; d_call: TRBD2; j_call: TRBJ2-1; cdr3_aa: CASSTSGGGWNEQFF; cdr3_nt: TGTGCCAGCAGTACTAGCGGGGGGGGGTGGAATGAGCAGTTCTTC
clone_size: few; v_call: TRBV13; d_call: .; j_call: TRBJ1-2; cdr3_aa: CASSLVRVLYGYTF; cdr3_nt: TGTGCCAGCAGCTTAGTTCGCGTGCTCTATGGCTACACCTTC
clone_size: .; v_call: TRBV7-9; d_call: TRBD1; j_call: TRBJ1-1; cdr3_aa: CASSTGTGNTEAFF; cdr3_nt: TGTGCCAGCAGCACCGGGACAGGGAACACTGAAGCTTTCTTT
clone_size: .; v_call: TRBV10-2; d_call: .; j_call: TRBJ2-1; cdr3_aa: CASRGRDEQFF; cdr3_nt: TGCGCCAGCAGGGGTCGGGATGAGCAGTTCTTC
clone_size: .; v_call: TRBV5-1; d_call: TRBD1; j_call: TRBJ1-1; cdr3_aa: CASRAGQTLNTEAFF; cdr3_nt: TGCGCCAGCAGGGCGGGACAGACTCTGAACACTGAAGCTTTCTTT
clone_size: .; v_call: TRBV19; d_call: TRBD1; j_call: TRBJ2-7; cdr3_aa: CASSSSGTGSYEQYF; cdr3_nt: TGTGCCAGTAGTTCATCCGGGACAGGCTCCTACGAGCAGTACTTC